This T cell receptor (beta chain) was documented in a study of blood T cell repertoires in COVID-19. About the study: The United States, Italy and Spain provided the acute and convalescent COVID-19 samples.

The authors' processing: For nucleated cells, counts were estimated from reference gene primer amplification. Libraries were prepared by immunoSEQ multiplex PCR; TCRdb keeps only in-frame clonotypes and omits some of them. V and J calls and clone size are given by that table; D and trimming were obtained from the DNA. The sample consists of 300,000 to 400,000 clones, roughly 90% of them appearing once. Participants' reported clinical history set cohort assignment. CDR1 LGHDT and CDR2 YNNKEL come from the germline V gene (reference sequence). CDR3 length equals 13 residues. Trimming shortened V by 4 bases and J by 4 bases, and 10 bases separated the two germline ends.

The sequence was obtained from a woman in her twenties or thirties with acute COVID-19. Sequences were obtained from PBMCs or T cells enriched from blood (not recorded which). The genes are TRBV3-1 (or the pseudogene TRBV3-2) and TRBJ1-2; D gene unclear. CDR3 in amino acids: CASSPRRLYGYTF. CDR3 DNA sequence: TGTGCCAGCAGCCCCCGGCGACTCTATGGCTACACCTTC.